The 26 T cell receptor beta chains in this list originate from one sample, sequenced in a study of T-cell memory formation after mild COVID-19. TCRdb recomputed calls from the 5' RACE reads with MiXCR, one row per CDR3 protein. The sample holds roughly 610,000 distinct CDR3 sequences, roughly 17% seen once. The specimen was PBMCs or a T cell subset sorted from them (not recorded which). Receptors originate from an adult woman who had mild COVID-19 (a few samples of this study predate the infection). Cell type and time point are not known.

Many counts were recorded for this clonotype. V is TRBV7-9 and J is TRBJ1-4; possibly TRBD1 for D (6 bases). The CDR3 has 16 residues. Germline V lookup: CDR1 SEHNR, CDR2 FQNEAQ (reference sequence). The V gene lost 3 bases and the J gene lost 2 bases, with 13 bases spanning the gap. As DNA, the CDR3 is TGTGCCAGCAGCTTGGGATCGGGGGGCACTAATGAAAAACTGTTTTTT. Its translation is CASSLGSGGTNEKLFF.

This clonotype showed up just a few times. The rearrangement uses TRBV20-1 and TRBJ2-7; maybe TRBD1 (5 bases). Trimming left V 3 bases short and J 2 bases short, with 14 bases between. Germline V gene sequence: CDR1 DFQATT, CDR2 SNEGSKA (reference sequence). CDR3 length equals 14 residues. CDR3 loop: CSARRQGSPYEQYF. The DNA for the CDR3 is TGCAGTGCTAGGCGGCAGGGATCCCCCTACGAGCAGTACTTC.

This clonotype came up a few times. The chain employs TRBV5-1 and TRBJ2-2, with 10 bases matching TRBD1. This CDR3 is 17 amino acids long. The V gene's germline CDR1 is SGHRS and CDR2 YFSETQ. The V and J ends lost 4 bases and 0 bases, in that order; junction bases with no gene match: 6. The chain's CDR3 is CASSSGDRGTNTGELFF. CDR3 nucleotide sequence: TGCGCCAGCAGCAGCGGGGACAGGGGAACGAACACCGGGGAGCTGTTTTTT.

The chain couples TRBV7-8 to TRBJ2-7; D may be TRBD2 (6 bases). Germline assignment: CDR1 SGHVS and CDR2 FQNEAQ. V was trimmed by 1 base and J by 6 bases, leaving 13 bases between them. The CDR3 contains 14 residues. CDR3 DNA sequence: TGTGCCAGCAGCTTAGTAGTTAGCGGTGGCGAGCAGTACTTC. This sequence encodes CASSLVVSGGEQYF.

The chain's CDR3 is CASSPARLALPDTQYF. The DNA for the CDR3 is TGCGCCAGCAGCCCCGCCCGGCTAGCGCTTCCAGATACGCAGTATTTT. The rearrangement uses TRBV4-1 and TRBJ2-3, with D maybe TRBD2 (6 bases). The ends were cut back, 4 bases at V and 4 bases at J, with 18 bases in the middle. CDR1 is MGHRA, CDR2 YSYEKL, per germline. This CDR3 has 16 residues.

This clonotype has at least ten counts. V gene TRBV12-3 or TRBV12-4 combines with J gene TRBJ2-2; D gene ambiguous. V lost 2 bases, J lost 5 bases, and 6 bases lay in between. This CDR3 contains 13 residues. CDR3 sequence: CASSLTPTGELFF. The CDR3 region has the DNA TGTGCCAGCAGTTTAACCCCTACCGGGGAGCTGTTTTTT.

Only a few counts were recorded for this clonotype. The chain has TRBV7-8 and TRBJ2-7; weak D call: TRBD2 (5 bases). V lost 5 bases and J 2 bases, leaving 13 bases between the germline ends. The germline V gene has CDR1 SGHVS and CDR2 FQNEAQ. The CDR3 sequence is 14 residues long. The CDR3 region is CASSHGVLTYEQYF. The DNA for the CDR3 is TGTGCCAGCAGCCACGGGGTTTTAACCTACGAGCAGTACTTC.

The table lists this clonotype with a few counts. The CDR3 DNA is TGTGCCAGCAGTTCCGTAGGGAGTGAAAAACTGTTTTTT. It encodes CASSSVGSEKLFF. The chain couples TRBV27 to TRBJ1-4; D is unclear. The CDR3 is made up of 13 amino acids. V shed 4 bases and J shed 7 bases, with 10 bases lying between them. From germline, CDR1 is MNHEY and CDR2 SMNVEV (reference sequence). The complete variable domain, with remaining parts taken from reference TRBV27 and TRBJ1-4, reads EAQVTQNPRYLITVTGKKLTVTCSQNMNHEYMSWYRQDPGLGLRQIYYSMNVEVTDKGDVPEGYKVSRKEKRNFPLILESPSPNQTSLYFCASSSVGSEKLFFGSGTQLSVL.

This clonotype has more than one count but fewer than ten. The chain combines TRBV12-3 or TRBV12-4 with TRBJ2-2, with D possibly matching TRBD1 (5 bases). The CDR3 is 17 residues long. Deletions cut 2 bases from V and 0 bases from J, with 13 bases between. Here the CDR3 reads CASSLIGRGANTGELFF. The DNA for the CDR3 is TGTGCCAGCAGTTTAATCGGAAGGGGCGCGAACACCGGGGAGCTGTTTTTT.

This clonotype showed up just a few times. The V call is TRBV6-2 or TRBV6-3, the J call TRBJ2-1, with D perhaps matching TRBD2 (5 bases). Looked up from germline, CDR1 is MNHEY and CDR2 is SVGEGT. V was clipped by 4 bases and J by 4 bases, with 23 bases between them. The length of the CDR3 is 18 residues. The CDR3 loop reads CASSFLTDGPGSYNEQFF. The CDR3 DNA is TGTGCCAGCAGTTTTCTAACGGACGGCCCGGGGAGTTACAATGAGCAGTTCTTC.

The chain recombines TRBV12-3 or TRBV12-4 with TRBJ1-1; D ambiguous. The CDR3 is made up of 17 amino acids. Between the trimmed V and J ends, which lost 3 bases and 2 bases, there was a span of 19 bases. CDR3 protein: CASSFDYGEVSNTEAFF. The CDR3 region has the DNA TGTGCCAGCAGTTTCGATTATGGAGAGGTCTCCAACACTGAAGCTTTCTTT.

This clonotype was counted between two and nine times. The rearrangement uses TRBV7-8 and TRBJ1-5; D is unresolved. CDR1 and CDR2 (germline): SGHVS, FQNEAQ. V lost 1 base, J lost 0 bases, and 10 bases lay in between. The CDR3 covers 16 residues. For the CDR3, the DNA is TGTGCCAGCAGCTTAGAGGCGTTTATTAGCAATCAGCCCCAGCATTTT. It yields the protein CASSLEAFISNQPQHF.

This clonotype has at least ten counts. The genes are TRBV7-2 and TRBJ2-1; TRBD2 aligns across 11 bases. The CDR3 sequence is 17 residues long. Germline CDR1 SGHTA, CDR2 FQGNSA. The V and J ends lost 0 bases and 1 base, in that order; junction bases with no gene match: 2. The CDR3 region is CASSLAGLAASYNEQFF. CDR3 in DNA: TGTGCCAGCAGCTTAGCGGGACTAGCGGCATCCTACAATGAGCAGTTCTTC.

This clonotype was counted between two and nine times. The chain links TRBV5-1 to TRBJ2-3, with TRBD2 as a possible D gene (6 bases). This CDR3 is 15 amino acids long. With 4 bases removed from V and 4 bases from J, the gap between germline ends came to 16 bases. The germline CDR1 and CDR2 sequences are SGHRS and YFSETQ. The CDR3 sequence: CASSHAEGRADTQYF. As DNA, the CDR3 is TGCGCCAGCAGCCATGCGGAGGGGCGGGCAGATACGCAGTATTTT.

This clonotype was seen only a few times. The chain carries TRBV19 and TRBJ1-1; a possible D gene is TRBD1 (5 bases). Germline CDR1 is LNHDA and CDR2 is SQIVND (reference sequence). The CDR3 extends over 16 amino acids. V gave up 6 bases and J gave up 4 bases, with 21 bases separating them. CDR3 DNA: TGTGCCAGTAGCACCCCCCTGTGGGGGTTGGTCACTGAAGCTTTCTTT. Protein: CASSTPLWGLVTEAFF.

This chain connects TRBV12-3 or TRBV12-4 to TRBJ2-1, with 7 nucleotides matching TRBD2. The CDR3 length is 16 residues. The trim removed 3 bases at V and 2 bases at J, leaving 7 bases unmatched. CDR3 bases: TGTGCCAGCAGTTTCTGGACTAGAAAAGCCTACAATGAGCAGTTCTTC. It yields the protein CASSFWTRKAYNEQFF.

The rearrangement links TRBV5-1 to TRBJ1-2; D remains ambiguous. The ends were cut back, 2 bases at V and 2 bases at J, with 10 bases in the middle. Germline V gives CDR1 SGHRS, CDR2 YFSETQ. The length of the CDR3 is 14 residues. Here the CDR3 reads CASSFMTHNYGYTF. CDR3 in DNA: TGCGCCAGCAGCTTTATGACACACAACTATGGCTACACCTTC.

A few counts support this clonotype. This sequence joins TRBV4-3 and TRBJ2-7; 9 bases fit TRBD1. Germline-derived CDR1 and CDR2 are LGHNA and YSLEER. V was clipped by 3 bases and J by 2 bases; unmatched bases: 5. This CDR3 comprises 15 residues. CDR3 sequence (DNA): TGCGCCAGCAGCCATTCCGGGACAGGGCCCTACGAGCAGTACTTC. It encodes CASSHSGTGPYEQYF.

The chain combines TRBV7-9 with TRBJ2-7; D is unclear. The CDR3 sequence is 14 residues long. The germline gives CDR1 SEHNR, CDR2 FQNEAQ (reference sequence). V lost 3 bases to trimming and J lost 2 bases, with 11 bases between them. The CDR3 loop is CASSFSVRTYEQYF. As DNA, the CDR3 is TGTGCCAGCAGCTTCAGTGTCAGAACCTACGAGCAGTACTTC.

This clonotype was detected only a few times. The chain employs TRBV13 and TRBJ1-2; possibly TRBD1 for D (6 bases). In germline, CDR1 is PRHDT, CDR2 FYEKMQ (reference sequence). The CDR3 extends over 14 amino acids. The V and J ends lost 4 bases and 7 bases respectively, with 16 bases between them. CDR3: CASSSTGTRRGYTF. The CDR3 region has the DNA TGTGCCAGCAGCTCCACCGGGACACGGCGTGGCTACACCTTC.

The gene calls are TRBV7-2 and TRBJ2-1; D may be TRBD1 (6 bases). Trimming left V 2 bases short and J 0 bases short, with 11 bases between. Germline CDR1 is SGHTA and CDR2 is FQGNSA. This CDR3 has 16 amino acids. The CDR3 DNA reads as TGTGCCAGCAGCTTACAGGGGCTTAGCTCCTACAATGAGCAGTTCTTC. Its translation is CASSLQGLSSYNEQFF.

Only a few counts were recorded for this clonotype. V usage is TRBV9 and J usage is TRBJ1-5; D possibly corresponds to TRBD1 (5 bases). Looked up from germline, CDR1 is SGDLS and CDR2 is YYNGEE. Between the trimmed V and J ends, which lost 9 bases and 0 bases, there was a span of 25 bases. The CDR3 has 18 amino acids. The CDR3 sequence: CAKSGPGGVPYSNQPQHF. The CDR3 nucleotides are TGTGCCAAGTCCGGTCCCGGGGGGGTACCCTATAGCAATCAGCCCCAGCATTTT.

This clonotype showed up many times. The chain employs TRBV5-5 and TRBJ2-5; 11 bases align to TRBD2. The germline CDR1 and CDR2 sequences are SGHKS and YYEKEE (reference sequence). V dropped 0 bases and J dropped 4; count of bases not matched to a gene: 8. The CDR3 extends over 17 amino acids. The CDR3 DNA reads TGTGCCAGCAGCTTGGGTCGCGGTAGCGGGGGGGTAGAGACCCAGTACTTC. Translated, it gives CASSLGRGSGGVETQYF.

A few counts support this clonotype. V is TRBV27 and J is TRBJ2-5; 9 nucleotides match TRBD2. CDR1 and CDR2 (germline): MNHEY, SMNVEV (reference sequence). Trimming cost V 0 bases and J 1 base; bases outside gene matches: 9. This CDR3 is 18 amino acids long. The CDR3 DNA reads TGTGCCAGCAGTTTATCGGGACTAGCTAAAAGGGCCCAAGAGACCCAGTACTTC. Amino acids: CASSLSGLAKRAQETQYF.

This clonotype showed up just a few times. V usage is TRBV5-1 and J usage is TRBJ2-7; 9 nucleotides align to TRBD2. The length of the CDR3 is 15 residues. Germline-derived CDR1 and CDR2 are SGHRS and YFSETQ. With V trimmed by 7 bases and J by 3 bases, 11 bases remained unmatched. CDR3 residues: CASHPSSGGNYEQYF. The CDR3 DNA is TGCGCCAGCCACCCATCAAGCGGGGGGAACTACGAGCAGTACTTC.

The sample holds a few counts of this clonotype. The rearrangement joins TRBV5-1 to TRBJ2-7; unclear D gene. CDR1 SGHRS and CDR2 YFSETQ come from the germline V gene. Trimming cost V 2 bases and J 2 bases, with 14 bases left between them. The CDR3 contains 15 residues. The CDR3 DNA sequence: TGCGCCAGCAGCTTACGGCATTTTGGGGCCTACGAGCAGTACTTC. Its translation: CASSLRHFGAYEQYF.